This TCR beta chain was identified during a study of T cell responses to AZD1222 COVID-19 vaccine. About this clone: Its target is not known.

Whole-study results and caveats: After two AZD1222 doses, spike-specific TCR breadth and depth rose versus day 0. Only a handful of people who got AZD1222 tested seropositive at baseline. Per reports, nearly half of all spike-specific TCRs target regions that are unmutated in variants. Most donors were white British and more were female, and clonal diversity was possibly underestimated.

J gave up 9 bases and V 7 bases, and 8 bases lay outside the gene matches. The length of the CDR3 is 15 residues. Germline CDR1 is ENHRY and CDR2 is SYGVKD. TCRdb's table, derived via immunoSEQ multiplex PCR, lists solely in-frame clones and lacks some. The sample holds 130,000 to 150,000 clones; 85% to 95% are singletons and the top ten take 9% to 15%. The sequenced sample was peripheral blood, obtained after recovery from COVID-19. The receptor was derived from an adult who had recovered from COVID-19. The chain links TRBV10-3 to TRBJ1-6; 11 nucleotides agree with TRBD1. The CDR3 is CAIKGQGDRISPLHF. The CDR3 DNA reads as TGTGCCATCAAGGGACAGGGGGACCGAATTTCACCCCTCCACTTT.